What follows are 19 T cell receptor beta chains derived from one specimen sequenced in a study of cytomegalovirus exposure and HLA in healthy donors (TCRdb year 2017). Libraries were constructed by the immunoSEQ multiplex PCR assay. For the multiplex PCR, a mixture combining 60 forward primers for TCR Vbeta segments and 13 reverse primers for TCR Jbeta segments was used. Held by TCRdb, this immuneACCESS table contains in-frame sequences only and omits some clones. Under half of the omission traces to an unresolved V gene where checked; the cause of the rest is unknown. In this sample the table shows around 200,000 clones, 70% to 85% of which occur a single time. The ten top clones hold approximately 1.5% of the sample. Sequenced sample: PBMCs. The receptors stem from a man aged 50 to 60 in good health and CMV-seronegative.

V and J are TRBV5-1 and TRBJ2-1; 10 bases match TRBD2. The CDR3 has 15 amino acids. Germline CDR1 and CDR2: SGHRS and YFSETQ. Trimming cost V 4 bases and J 6 bases; bases outside gene matches: 7. CDR3 loop: CASSPGASGSNEQFF. In DNA form, the CDR3 reads TGCGCCAGCAGCCCGGGAGCTAGCGGGAGCAATGAGCAGTTCTTC.

The chain combines TRBV28 with TRBJ2-1; D remains unclear. There are 14 residues in the CDR3. Trimming removed 4 bases from V and 8 bases from J, with 15 bases in between. Germline-derived CDR1 and CDR2 are MDHEN and SYDVKM. This chain's CDR3 is CASSSAMIRDEQFF. In nucleotides, the CDR3 is TGTGCCAGCAGTTCCGCTATGATCCGGGATGAGCAGTTCTTC. Filled out from reference TRBV28 and TRBJ2-1, the complete variable domain reads DVKVTQSSRYLVKRTGEKVFLECVQDMDHENMFWYRQDPGLGLRLIYFSYDVKMKEKGDIPEGYSVSREKKERFSLILESASTNQTSMYLCASSSAMIRDEQFFGPGTRLTVL.

The genes are TRBV5-1 and TRBJ2-1, with D maybe TRBD2 (6 bases). Per germline, CDR1 SGHRS and CDR2 YFSETQ. Trimming removed 0 bases from V and 5 bases from J, with 12 bases in between. The CDR3 has 15 residues. CDR3 loop: CASSLVGGTHNEQFF. CDR3 nucleotides: TGCGCCAGCAGCTTGGTGGGCGGGACCCACAATGAGCAGTTCTTC.

The rearrangement joins TRBV30 to TRBJ1-1; perhaps TRBD1 as D (5 bases). This CDR3 region has 13 residues. Trimming took off 0 bases at V and 5 bases at J, with 10 bases between the two ends. Germline CDR1 is GTSNPN and CDR2 is SVGIG (reference sequence). The CDR3, as DNA: TGTGCCTGGAGTGTAGAAGGGGTTACTGAAGCTTTCTTT. Amino acid sequence: CAWSVEGVTEAFF.

The chain employs TRBV7-6 and TRBJ1-4, with 8 bases that match TRBD1. CDR3 length equals 15 residues. J lost 5 bases, V lost 1 base, and 3 bases had no gene match. Looked up from germline, CDR1 is SGHVS and CDR2 is FNYEAQ. CDR3 sequence: CASSLGTGKNEKLFF. CDR3 DNA sequence: TGTGCCAGCAGCTTAGGGACAGGGAAGAATGAAAAACTGTTTTTT.

The rearrangement joins TRBV28 to TRBJ2-5; 11 bases align to TRBD2. CDR1 is MDHEN, CDR2 SYDVKM, per germline. This CDR3 spans 16 amino acids. The V segment lost 1 base and the J segment 8 bases; nucleotides outside the gene matches: 9. The CDR3 DNA is TGTGCCAGCAGTTTATCCGGGACTAGCGGTGCCCGAACCCAGTACTTC. Its translation: CASSLSGTSGARTQYF.

This clone was counted between two and nine times. The chain couples TRBV29-1 to TRBJ1-4; 7 bases match TRBD1. There are 13 residues in the CDR3. V shed 7 bases, J shed 4 bases, and the junction held 6 bases outside the gene matches. Looked up from germline, CDR1 is SQVTM and CDR2 is ANQGSEA. CDR3 coding DNA: TGCAGCGCTACGACAGGGTATAATGAAAAACTGTTTTTT. This sequence encodes CSATTGYNEKLFF. The variable domain in full, completed from reference TRBV29-1 and TRBJ1-4, reads SAVISQKPSRDICQRGTSLTIQCQVDSQVTMMFWYRQQPGQSLTLIATANQGSEATYESGFVIDKFPISRPNLTFSTLTVSNMSPEDSSIYLCSATTGYNEKLFFGSGTQLSVL.

This chain connects TRBV18 to TRBJ2-2; possibly TRBD2 for D (6 bases). Germline values: CDR1 KGHSH, CDR2 LQKENI. The CDR3 spans 15 residues. The ends were cut back, 0 bases at V and 4 bases at J, with 9 bases in the middle. The CDR3 loop is CASSPPGLLTGELFF. In DNA form, the CDR3 reads TGTGCCAGCTCACCACCGGGACTCCTCACCGGGGAGCTGTTTTTT.

The chain recombines TRBV29-1 with TRBJ2-3; 7 nucleotides line up with TRBD2. The CDR3 spans 15 residues. V shed 7 bases, J shed 2 bases, and the junction held 12 bases outside the gene matches. The germline V gene encodes CDR1 SQVTM and CDR2 ANQGSEA. Here the CDR3 reads CSARGEDWITDTQYF. CDR3 sequence (DNA): TGCAGCGCTCGGGGGGAGGACTGGATCACAGATACGCAGTATTTT.

The chain joins TRBV6-5 to TRBJ2-2; TRBD1 aligns across 8 bases. CDR3 length: 16 residues. Germline loops: CDR1 MNHEY, CDR2 SVGAGI. V was pared by 2 bases and J by 4 bases, with 6 bases of the junction left unmatched. DNA of the CDR3: TGTGCCAGCAGTTACAGCGGACAGGGCGGCACCGGGGAGCTGTTTTTT. It encodes CASSYSGQGGTGELFF.

This clone turned up a few times. The rearrangement links TRBV9 to TRBJ1-5, with D maybe TRBD1 (5 bases). From germline, CDR1 is SGDLS and CDR2 YYNGEE. The CDR3 spans 15 residues. V gave up 4 bases and J gave up 1 base, with 12 bases separating them. This CDR3 is CASSPGSGSNQPQHF. The CDR3 region has the DNA TGTGCCAGCAGCCCTGGCTCAGGGAGCAATCAGCCCCAGCATTTT.

CDR3 nucleotide sequence: TGTGCCAGCAGCTTAGGGAGCGGAAGTAGCACAGATACGCAGTATTTT. It codes for CASSLGSGSSTDTQYF. This rearrangement joins TRBV7-2 to TRBJ2-3, with a weak D call TRBD2 (5 bases). Trimming shortened V by 1 base and J by 0 bases, and 11 bases separated the two germline ends. This CDR3 region has 16 residues. Germline V gene data show CDR1 as SGHTA and CDR2 as FQGNSA.

This chain connects TRBV6-5 to TRBJ2-7, with D uncertain. Germline CDR1 reads MNHEY; CDR2 reads SVGAGI. Trimming pared 5 bases from V and 0 bases from J, leaving 14 bases between. CDR3 length: 15 amino acids. This chain's CDR3 is CASSTLTESSYEQYF. CDR3 bases: TGTGCCAGCAGTACCCTCACAGAGAGCTCCTACGAGCAGTACTTC.

CDR3 protein: CASSHRDRLYQETQYF. CDR3 nucleotides: TGTGCCAGCAGCCACCGGGACAGGCTCTACCAAGAGACCCAGTACTTC. This chain connects TRBV7-8 to TRBJ2-5; 8 nucleotides agree with TRBD1. Per germline, CDR1 SGHVS and CDR2 FQNEAQ. The CDR3 contains 16 residues. With V trimmed by 5 bases and J by 0 bases, 8 bases remained unmatched.

The rearrangement links TRBV5-4 to TRBJ2-7; 7 bases fit TRBD1. V was clipped by 2 bases and J by 6 bases; unmatched bases: 17. In germline, CDR1 is SGHNT, CDR2 YYREEE (reference sequence). The CDR3 consists of 17 residues. The CDR3 reads CASSLSLRGSRPREQYF. DNA for the CDR3: TGTGCCAGCAGCTTATCCCTCAGGGGGTCTAGGCCCCGCGAGCAGTACTTC.

The chain couples TRBV6-5 to TRBJ1-1; TRBD1 is a possible D gene (6 bases). Per germline, CDR1 MNHEY and CDR2 SVGAGI. The CDR3 extends over 15 amino acids. Trimming removed 7 bases at V and 1 base at J, with 16 bases between. For the CDR3, the DNA is TGTGCCAGCATACCCACTTACAGGGCGAACACTGAAGCTTTCTTT. Protein sequence: CASIPTYRANTEAFF.

The chain employs TRBV2 and TRBJ2-2, with 8 positions matching TRBD2. CDR1 is SNHLY, CDR2 FYNNEI, per germline. The CDR3 is made up of 15 amino acids. With V trimmed by 7 bases and J by 2 bases, 6 bases remained unmatched. CDR3 loop: CASTGGAPNTGELFF. The DNA of the CDR3 is TGTGCCAGCACCGGGGGGGCACCTAACACCGGGGAGCTGTTTTTT.

This clone is a singleton in its sample. This chain connects TRBV5-1 to TRBJ1-1, with D hard to call. Per the germline V gene, CDR1 is SGHRS and CDR2 is YFSETQ. V lost 4 bases and J lost 1, with 8 bases in between. The CDR3 has 13 residues. CDR3 residues: CASSQVGNTEAFF. The CDR3 coding sequence is TGCGCCAGCAGCCAGGTCGGGAACACTGAAGCTTTCTTT.

This clone occurred once. The chain has TRBV30 and TRBJ1-3, with D perhaps matching TRBD1 (5 bases). Germline CDR1 and CDR2: GTSNPN and SVGIG (reference sequence). This CDR3 comprises 14 residues. The V gene lost 5 bases and the J gene lost 1 base, with 12 bases spanning the gap. CDR3 in DNA: TGTGCCTGGGCTTTGGGGGGATCTGGAAACACCATATATTTT. Translating it yields CAWALGGSGNTIYF.